This TCR beta chain emerged from a study of blood T cell repertoires in COVID-19. In the study overall: The United States, Italy and Spain were the sources of the acute and convalescent COVID-19 samples.

TCRdb keeps only in-frame clones here, not all; method: immunoSEQ multiplex PCR. The data contain around 250,000 clones, roughly 89% of them singletons. There are 15 residues in the CDR3. Germline loops: CDR1 GTSNPN, CDR2 SVGIG (reference sequence). Trimming took 2 bases from V and 0 from J, leaving 11 bases between them. The specimen was peripheral blood. The receptor was derived from a woman aged 40 to 50 who had recovered from COVID-19. The chain uses TRBV30 and TRBJ1-3, with a weak D call TRBD1 (5 bases). CDR3 bases: TGTGCCTGGAGTAGGGGCGGAACCTCTGGAAACACCATATATTTT. Amino acid sequence: CAWSRGGTSGNTIYF.